This TCR beta chain emerged from a study of cytomegalovirus exposure and HLA in healthy donors. Study-level findings and limits: Altogether, some 170 TCR beta chains were recorded as cytomegalovirus-associated.

This clone was observed a few times. What it binds is unknown. This PCR relied on a set of 60 Vbeta primers and 13 Jbeta primers. TCRdb keeps only in-frame clones here, not all; method: immunoSEQ multiplex PCR. The sample lists approximately 180,000 clones, about 80% occurring once. Trimming took off 0 bases at V and 2 bases at J, with 10 bases between the two ends. CDR3 length equals 14 residues. CDR1 and CDR2 from the germline V gene are GTSNPN and SVGIG (reference sequence). The chain carries TRBV30 and TRBJ2-5; TRBD2 might be the D (6 bases). The sequencing input was PBMCs. The sequence was collected from a young man in good health and CMV-seropositive. CDR3: CAWSVGGAQETQYF. The CDR3, as DNA: TGTGCCTGGAGTGTAGGCGGGGCACAAGAGACCCAGTACTTC.